This T cell receptor (beta chain) is drawn from a study of control samples from healthy donors and cancer patients. Here immunoSEQ multiplex PCR was the method, and the copy in TCRdb shows in-frame clones only, minus some. The sample has about 190,000 clones; about 89% are singletons. Trimming took 2 bases from V and 1 from J, leaving 13 bases between them. CDR1 is SGHAT, CDR2 FQNNGV, per germline. The length of the CDR3 is 16 residues. The TCR comes from a man aged 25 to 45 in good health. The sequencing input was blood. J is TRBJ2-3 and V is TRBV11-2; the D gene is possibly TRBD2 (7 bases). CDR3 residues: CASSLRAGAGTDTQYF. The CDR3 region has the DNA TGTGCCAGCAGCTTACGGGCGGGGGCCGGCACAGATACGCAGTATTTT.